This TCR beta chain was sequenced in a study of blood T cell repertoires in COVID-19. Study overall: Italy, Spain and the United States were the sources of the convalescent and acute COVID-19 samples. T cells, B-cell-depleted T cells, or PBMCs provided the cDNA or gDNA that served as material.

Cohort 3 donors were reported recovered after two negative PCRs, clearance, or symptom resolution. Per the authors' pipeline: Amplification of reference gene primers provided the estimated nucleated cell counts. Sequencing was performed with immunoSEQ multiplex PCR; in TCRdb, only in-frame clones are kept and a portion is missing. The V and J calls and clone size were taken over from that table, and D and trimming were inferred from the DNA. The table shows roughly 200,000 clones, with around 90% occurring only once. The source of this sequence is a woman aged 25-40 years who had recovered from COVID-19. The sample taken for sequencing was PBMCs or T cells enriched from blood (not recorded which).

In DNA, the CDR3 is TGCAGCGTTGAACTTAGCGGGAGGGCCGGCTACGAGCAGTACTTC. It yields the protein CSVELSGRAGYEQYF. This chain joins TRBV29-1 and TRBJ2-7; TRBD2 matches at 11 bases. V gave up 2 bases and J gave up 3 bases; unmatched junction bases: 6. Germline V gene data show CDR1 as SQVTM and CDR2 as ANQGSEA. There are 15 residues in the CDR3.